A single sample gave rise to the 24 T cell receptor beta chains below, sequenced in a study of T-cell reconstitution after alpha-beta-depleted transplantation in children. The authors prepared the TCRbeta library with unique molecular identifiers. TCRdb re-derived calls from the PCR reads in MiXCR, one entry per CDR3 protein. The table shows approximately 490,000 distinct CDR3 sequences, with over 9.5% occurring only once. The input for sequencing was PBMCs, taken before TCRalphabeta/CD19-depleted stem cell transplant. These receptors were collected from a child aged 2 to 10 with inherited bone marrow failure, due to receive a stem cell transplant.

This clonotype appeared many times. CDR3 DNA sequence: TGTGCCAGCAGCTCGCATCCGGGACAACTATCCTACGAGCAGTACTTC. Protein sequence: CASSSHPGQLSYEQYF. This chain uses TRBV7-8 with TRBJ2-7, with a tentative D call TRBD1 (6 bases). Germline V gene lookup returns CDR1 SGHVS and CDR2 FQNEAQ. The ends were cut back, 4 bases at V and 1 base at J, with 17 bases in the middle. The CDR3 is 16 residues long.

This clonotype has only a few counts. The chain is built from TRBV15 and TRBJ1-1, with D unclear. Per the germline V gene, CDR1 is LNHNV and CDR2 is YYDKDF (reference sequence). The CDR3 consists of 14 residues. The V end was cut by 1 base, the J end by 0 bases, with 6 bases between. The CDR3: CATSRATLNTEAFF. Written as DNA, the CDR3 is TGTGCCACCAGCAGAGCTACGTTGAACACTGAAGCTTTCTTT.

At least ten counts were recorded for this clonotype. This sequence joins TRBV7-9 and TRBJ2-7, with D maybe TRBD2 (5 bases). V lost 3 bases to trimming and J lost 2 bases, with 8 bases between them. Germline CDR1 is SEHNR and CDR2 is FQNEAQ (reference sequence). CDR3 length equals 13 residues. The CDR3 DNA reads TGTGCCAGCAGCTTCCCAGCGGCCTACGAGCAGTACTTC. This codes for CASSFPAAYEQYF.

With respect to this clonotype: A much larger clone lies one base from this, so it may be a read error. The CDR3 nucleotides are TGTGCCAGCAGTTTTGGTAGCATGGCTGCCGAGCAGTACTTC. Protein sequence: CASSFGSMAAEQYF. The chain recombines TRBV12-3 or TRBV12-4 with TRBJ2-7, with D unclear. CDR3 length: 14 residues. V lost 3 bases, J lost 6 bases, and 15 bases lay in between.

There are many counts of this clonotype. The CDR3 is CASSQGWAAAEKLFF. The CDR3 DNA reads as TGCGCCAGCAGCCAAGGGTGGGCGGCGGCAGAAAAACTGTTTTTT. The gene calls are TRBV4-3 and TRBJ1-4; D gene ambiguous. V lost 1 base, J lost 8 bases, and 14 bases lay in between. Germline V gene data show CDR1 as LGHNA and CDR2 as YSLEER. CDR3 length: 15 amino acids.

This clonotype has more than one count but fewer than ten. J is TRBJ2-2 and V is TRBV10-3, with 10 bases identical to TRBD2. The length of the CDR3 is 16 residues. CDR1 is ENHRY and CDR2 is SYGVKD in the germline V gene. V lost 5 bases to trimming and J lost 3 bases; unmatched junction nucleotides: 6. The CDR3 here is CAISPRLAGDTGELFF. The CDR3 DNA is TGTGCCATCAGTCCGAGGCTAGCGGGAGACACCGGGGAGCTGTTTTTT.

This clonotype was picked up many times. The chain employs TRBV7-2 and TRBJ2-5; D might be TRBD2 (5 bases). CDR3 length: 16 residues. The V gene's germline CDR1 is SGHTA and CDR2 FQGNSA. V dropped 2 bases and J dropped 2 bases, with 15 bases sitting between them. The CDR3 coding sequence is TGTGCCAGCAGCTTATTACGGGCTAGCAGACAAGAGACCCAGTACTTC. Translating gives CASSLLRASRQETQYF.

At least ten counts were recorded for this clonotype. J is TRBJ1-2 and V is TRBV29-1; D uncertain. The CDR3 length is 8 residues. Trimming took 4 bases from V and 7 from J, leaving 1 base between them. The V gene's germline CDR1 is SQVTM and CDR2 ANQGSEA. The CDR3 bases are TGCAGCGTTGCTGGCTACACCTTC. Its protein product is CSVAGYTF.

This clonotype was seen only a few times. The V call is TRBV12-3 or TRBV12-4, the J call TRBJ2-1, with 8 bases that match TRBD2. CDR3 size: 15 residues. Losses at the gene ends were 7 bases for V and 6 bases for J; bases not matched to a gene: 11. CDR3 DNA: TGTGCCAGCAACTACGGGAGGGCCGGGAGCAATGAGCAGTTCTTC. Amino acid sequence: CASNYGRAGSNEQFF.

The sample holds a few counts of this clonotype. The chain uses TRBV9 and TRBJ2-1; perhaps TRBD2 as D (6 bases). The V gene lost 0 bases and the J gene lost 5 bases, with 18 bases spanning the gap. CDR1 is SGDLS, CDR2 YYNGEE, per germline. The CDR3 length is 17 residues. CDR3 in amino acids: CASSVGGRPRTNNEQFF. The DNA for the CDR3 is TGTGCCAGCAGCGTAGGAGGACGGCCCAGGACTAACAATGAGCAGTTCTTC.

This clonotype was observed many times. The chain recombines TRBV7-9 with TRBJ2-1, with D perhaps matching TRBD2 (5 bases). The CDR3 totals 14 residues. From germline, CDR1 is SEHNR and CDR2 FQNEAQ (reference sequence). V lost 1 base, J lost 5 bases, and 9 bases lay in between. In DNA, the CDR3 is TGTGCCAGCAGCTTAGGGAGGCCCAACAATGAGCAGTTCTTC. This encodes CASSLGRPNNEQFF.

This clonotype has at least ten counts. The chain recombines TRBV29-1 with TRBJ2-7, with 8 positions matching TRBD1. Germline trimming cut 7 bases from V and 3 bases from J; bases unmatched to any gene: 5. The CDR3 contains 12 residues. Germline CDR1 is SQVTM and CDR2 is ANQGSEA. CDR3 region: CSARTGNYEQYF. DNA of the CDR3: TGCAGCGCCCGGACAGGGAACTACGAGCAGTACTTC.

At least ten counts were recorded for this clonotype. V is TRBV7-9 and J is TRBJ1-1; possibly TRBD1 for D (5 bases). With 4 bases removed from V and 2 bases from J, the gap between germline ends came to 8 bases. The CDR3 extends over 13 amino acids. In germline, CDR1 is SEHNR, CDR2 FQNEAQ (reference sequence). CDR3 bases: TGTGCCAGCAGCTGGGGGTCTAACACTGAAGCTTTCTTT. Translation: CASSWGSNTEAFF.

The sample holds a few counts of this clonotype. The V call is TRBV4-1, the J call TRBJ2-7, with D possibly being TRBD1 (6 bases). Trimming pared 2 bases from V and 4 bases from J, leaving 9 bases between. CDR1 is MGHRA and CDR2 is YSYEKL in the germline V gene. The CDR3 is 13 residues long. The CDR3 DNA reads as TGCGCCAGCAGCCAATTGGACAGTTACGAGCAGTACTTC. Encoded protein: CASSQLDSYEQYF.

This clonotype was recorded a few times. The V gene is TRBV19, the J gene TRBJ2-5; D ambiguous. The CDR3 runs 13 residues. V was cut by 1 base and J by 1 base, with 4 bases left in between. CDR1 is LNHDA, CDR2 SQIVND, per germline (reference sequence). CDR3 DNA: TGTGCCAGTAGTATAGTGAGCCAAGAGACCCAGTACTTC. This codes for CASSIVSQETQYF.

This clonotype was detected a few times. The V gene is TRBV14, the J gene TRBJ2-3, with D perhaps TRBD1 (6 bases). In germline, CDR1 is SGHDN, CDR2 FVKESK. Trimming removed 5 bases from V and 6 bases from J, with 21 bases in between. The CDR3 totals 16 residues. CDR3 sequence (DNA): TGTGCCAGCAGCTACCACGGAATAGCGAGGGGGGATACGCAGTATTTT. This sequence encodes CASSYHGIARGDTQYF.

Many counts were recorded for this clonotype. The chain has TRBV14 and TRBJ2-1; 8 bases match TRBD2. CDR1 is SGHDN, CDR2 FVKESK, per germline. Trimming removed 0 bases from V and 4 bases from J; junction bases left unmatched: 8. The CDR3 is made up of 17 amino acids. CDR3 protein: CASSQEGASGPYNEQFF. The DNA of the CDR3 is TGTGCCAGCAGCCAAGAAGGGGCTAGCGGGCCATACAATGAGCAGTTCTTC.

This clonotype has a handful of counts. This chain links TRBV28 with TRBJ1-5, with D possibly TRBD1 on 5 matching bases. From germline, CDR1 is MDHEN and CDR2 SYDVKM. The V and J ends lost 4 bases and 3 bases respectively, with 10 bases between them. The CDR3 loop spans 14 amino acids. The CDR3 protein is CASSSAGYNQPQHF. As DNA, the CDR3 is TGTGCCAGCAGTTCCGCAGGGTACAATCAGCCCCAGCATTTT.

Many counts were recorded for this clonotype. J is TRBJ2-7 and V is TRBV5-1; D is unresolved. The CDR3 length is 13 residues. The germline V gene has CDR1 SGHRS and CDR2 YFSETQ. V shed 0 bases and J shed 3 bases, with 7 bases lying between them. CDR3 sequence (DNA): TGCGCCAGCAGCTTGGACCGGTACTACGAGCAGTACTTC. Translated: CASSLDRYYEQYF.

This clonotype came up many times. The rearrangement links TRBV9 to TRBJ2-1; TRBD2 is a possible D gene (6 bases). The CDR3 loop spans 18 amino acids. V lost 0 bases and J 1 base, leaving 17 bases between the germline ends. CDR1 and CDR2 from the germline V gene are SGDLS and YYNGEE. The CDR3 is CASSVALGLTPSYNEQFF. The CDR3 nucleotides are TGTGCCAGCAGCGTAGCTTTGGGACTTACGCCATCCTACAATGAGCAGTTCTTC.

The chain carries TRBV12-3 or TRBV12-4 and TRBJ1-5; TRBD1 matches 8 bases. This CDR3 has 15 amino acids. V gave up 10 bases and J gave up 6 bases; unmatched junction bases: 14. The CDR3 here is CATSPGGSSTQPQHF. CDR3 nucleotides: TGTGCCACCTCCCCAGGGGGCAGTTCCACTCAGCCCCAGCATTTT.

This clonotype was detected only a few times. The chain couples TRBV7-2 to TRBJ2-7; D is ambiguous. The CDR3 contains 16 residues. Germline values: CDR1 SGHTA, CDR2 FQGNSA. V was shortened by 2 bases and J by 0 bases, with 14 bases between the two germline ends. In DNA form, the CDR3 reads TGTGCCAGCAGCTTACGGGCAGGAACCCACTCCTACGAGCAGTACTTC. It is translated as CASSLRAGTHSYEQYF.

The table lists this clonotype with many counts. CDR3 sequence: CASSEDVAGPPDTQYF. CDR3 DNA: TGTGCCAGCAGTGAAGATGTGGCGGGCCCCCCAGATACGCAGTATTTT. The V gene is TRBV2, the J gene TRBJ2-3, with D possibly being TRBD2 (5 bases). This CDR3 has 16 amino acids. Germline V gene sequence: CDR1 SNHLY, CDR2 FYNNEI. Trimming removed 1 base at V and 4 bases at J, with 15 bases between.

This clonotype was observed at least ten times. The chain recombines TRBV7-6 with TRBJ1-3, with D maybe TRBD1 (5 bases). This CDR3 is built from 17 residues. Germline V gene lookup returns CDR1 SGHVS and CDR2 FNYEAQ. V gave up 2 bases and J gave up 4 bases, with 18 bases separating them. This chain's CDR3 is CASSLIYEGSVGNTIYF. The CDR3 bases are TGTGCCAGCAGCTTAATCTACGAGGGGTCGGTAGGAAACACCATATATTTT.